This TCR beta chain is drawn from a study of blood T cell repertoires in COVID-19. Sequencing used immunoSEQ multiplex PCR; TCRdb keeps in-frame clones, though not all of them. This table holds 90,000 to 120,000 clones, 70% to 90% found once. This CDR3 comprises 15 residues. From germline, CDR1 is SGHNT and CDR2 YENEEA. The V end lost 5 bases, the J end lost 3 bases, and 14 bases lay between the germline ends. This receptor was taken from a woman aged 60-75 years with acute or convalescent COVID-19. V gene TRBV11-3 combines with J gene TRBJ2-1, with a tentative D call TRBD1 (6 bases). The source material was peripheral blood. CDR3 in amino acids: CASSHNRAGYNEQFF. The CDR3 region has the DNA TGTGCCAGCAGCCATAACAGGGCGGGCTACAATGAGCAGTTCTTC.